These T cell receptor beta chains were read from a single sample in a study of cytomegalovirus exposure and HLA in healthy donors. Clones were sequenced by immunoSEQ multiplex PCR, and TCRdb holds only the in-frame ones, with some missing. The data show some 130,000 clones, around 75% seen once. The sample taken for sequencing was PBMCs. Receptors originate from a man aged 35-49 years in good health and CMV-seronegative. The CDR3 runs from the conserved cysteine through the conserved F or W. Fields, in order: V gene, J gene, D gene, clone size, CDR3 DNA, CDR3 protein. A D gene is named only where the DNA matches it firmly. Clone size is not always given. Where it is, it says once, few, many or a class for expanded clones.

>TRBV20-1|TRBJ2-4|.|.
TGCAGTGCTCCCCGGCGGATTCAGTACTTC
CSAPRRIQYF
>TRBV27|TRBJ1-1|.|.
TGTGCCAGCAGTTTGGGGGGAGGTAGGGCTGAAGCTTTCTTT
CASSLGGGRAEAFF
>TRBV30|TRBJ1-1|.|.
TGTGCCTGGTTCAGGGGCACGAACACTGAAGCTTTCTTT
CAWFRGTNTEAFF
>TRBV5-4|TRBJ1-1|.|.
TGTGCCAGCGGAGTGACAGTTAACACTGAAGCTTTCTTT
CASGVTVNTEAFF
>TRBV6-1|TRBJ1-5|TRBD1|.
TGTGCCAGCAGTGGAGGACAGGGGGCTTGGCAGCCCCAGCATTTT
CASSGGQGAWQPQHF
>TRBV5-1|TRBJ1-2|TRBD1|.
TGCGCCAGCAGCATTACAGGGGGCGAAGGCTACACCTTC
CASSITGGEGYTF
>TRBV30|TRBJ2-5|.|.
TGTGCCTGGGGCCCCATACAAGAGACCCAGTACTTC
CAWGPIQETQYF
>TRBV10-3|TRBJ2-7|TRBD1|.
TGTGCCATCAGTGAGAACCCGGGACAGGGGGGCTACGAGCAGTACTTC
CAISENPGQGGYEQYF
>TRBV11-2|TRBJ1-1|.|.
TGTGCCAGCAGCTTAGATGCCCGTAATAGTGAAGCTTTCTTT
CASSLDARNSEAFF
>TRBV19|TRBJ2-7|TRBD2|once
TGTGCCAGTAGTATACAGAGCCTAGCGGGGGGACCGTTCCACTACGAGCAGTACTTC
CASSIQSLAGGPFHYEQYF
>TRBV28|TRBJ2-7|TRBD1|.
TGTGCCAGCAGTTTACTCGCGGACAGGGGTTCTTTCTACGAGCAGTACTTC
CASSLLADRGSFYEQYF
>TRBV19|TRBJ2-7|TRBD1|.
TGTGCCAGTAGTTCCGGGGACAGAAGCTCCTACGAGCAGTACTTC
CASSSGDRSSYEQYF
>TRBV28|TRBJ1-2|TRBD1|.
TGTGCCAGCCGTGGACAGGGTTTAGGTGGCTACACCTTC
CASRGQGLGGYTF
>TRBV4-3|TRBJ2-3|TRBD1|once
TGCGCCAGCAGCCCCCAGGGGGAAGGCGCTAGTGGCACAGATACGCAGTATTTT
CASSPQGEGASGTDTQYF
>TRBV29-1|TRBJ1-2|.|.
TGCAGCGTCGGAGGGGGGGCCCGAGCTAACTATGGCTACACCTTC
CSVGGGARANYGYTF
>TRBV12-5|TRBJ1-6|TRBD1|.
TGTGCTAGTGGTTGGACAGGGTATAGTTATACCTATAATTCACCCCTCCACTTT
CASGWTGYSYTYNSPLHF
>TRBV6-1|TRBJ1-5|.|.
TGTGCCAGCAGTGCCACGCGGGGCAGCCCTCGGAGTCAGCCCCAGCATTTT
CASSATRGSPRSQPQHF
>TRBV6-5|TRBJ2-3|TRBD2|.
TGTGCCAGCAGTTACCTGGGCGGGGGGCGGGCAGATACGCAGTATTTT
CASSYLGGGRADTQYF
>TRBV19|TRBJ2-7|.|.
TGTGCCAGTAGTATAGACTCCAGGGGCCGAGGCGCCCACGAGCAGTACTTC
CASSIDSRGRGAHEQYF
>TRBV15|TRBJ2-3|.|.
TGTGCCACCAGCAGAGATTCAGGGTCCCCGCAGTATTTT
CATSRDSGSPQYF
>TRBV15|TRBJ1-4|.|.
TGTGCCACCAGCCCGCGGCCGGGGGCAACTAATGAAAAACTGTTTTTT
CATSPRPGATNEKLFF
>TRBV27|TRBJ2-3|.|few
TGTGCCAGCAGTTCTCTTCCACTAGGGCGGTTTACAGATACGCAGTATTTT
CASSSLPLGRFTDTQYF
>TRBV5-7|TRBJ2-3|TRBD1|.
TGTGCCAGCAGCTTTTACTACGGGACAGTCACAGATACGCAGTATTTT
CASSFYYGTVTDTQYF
>TRBV30|TRBJ2-7|TRBD2|.
TGTGCCTGGAGCATAGCGGGGGGGCCCTACGAGCAGTACTTC
CAWSIAGGPYEQYF
>TRBV7-9|TRBJ1-1|.|once
TGTGCCAGCAGCTTAAGGGGGGGCGATGGCACTGAAGCTTTCTTT
CASSLRGGDGTEAFF
>TRBV9|TRBJ2-5|TRBD2|.
TGTGCCAGCAGCGTGGGGACTACCTCAGAGACCCAGTACTTC
CASSVGTTSETQYF
>TRBV19|TRBJ2-2|.|.
TGTGCCAGTAGTCAGAAACAGTTCACCGGGGAGCTGTTTTTT
CASSQKQFTGELFF
>TRBV18|TRBJ1-1|.|.
TGTGCCAGCTCACCCGAAACAGGGAACACTGAAGCTTTCTTT
CASSPETGNTEAFF
>TRBV28|TRBJ2-1|TRBD2|few
TGTGCCAGCGCAGGGGGGGGACTAGCGGCCGGGGAGCAGTTCTTC
CASAGGGLAAGEQFF
>TRBV7-9|TRBJ1-2|TRBD1|.
TGTGCCAGCAGCGCGGGACAGAACTATGGCTACACCTTC
CASSAGQNYGYTF
>TRBV6-6|TRBJ1-2|TRBD1|.
TGTGCCAGCAGACAGGGGGCAGAATATGGCTACACCTTC
CASRQGAEYGYTF
>TRBV5-1|TRBJ2-2|.|.
TGCGCCAGCAGCTTGGCCTTATCGGGCACCGGGGAGCTGTTTTTT
CASSLALSGTGELFF
>TRBV19|TRBJ1-2|.|.
TGTGCCAGTAGTATAGACAGTAACTATGGCTACACCTTC
CASSIDSNYGYTF
>TRBV5-1|TRBJ2-2|TRBD2|.
TGCGCCAGCAGCTTGTACACTAGCGGGAACACCGGGGAGCTGTTTTTT
CASSLYTSGNTGELFF
>TRBV4-1|TRBJ2-5|TRBD1|.
TGCGCCAGCAGCCAGCCTCTAAAGGGACAGGGGCCGACCCAGTACTTC
CASSQPLKGQGPTQYF
>TRBV5-1|TRBJ2-7|TRBD2|.
TGCGCCAGCAGCTCCTCCCAGACTAGCGGGAGGTCTTACGAGCAGTACTTC
CASSSSQTSGRSYEQYF
>TRBV18|TRBJ2-5|.|.
TGTGCCAGCTCACCGGGCAGAGCTCAAGAGACCCAGTACTTC
CASSPGRAQETQYF
>TRBV11-3|TRBJ2-2|TRBD1|few
TGTGCCAGCAGGGACAGGGCGGACACCGGGGAGCTGTTTTTT
CASRDRADTGELFF
>TRBV30|TRBJ1-5|TRBD1|.
TGTGCCTGGAGTAAAGACAGGGTCAATCAGCCCCAGCATTTT
CAWSKDRVNQPQHF
>TRBV7-9|TRBJ1-5|TRBD1|.
TGTGCCAGCAGCTTTGGGGGACAGAATCAGCCCCAGCATTTT
CASSFGGQNQPQHF
>TRBV6-7|TRBJ2-7|TRBD2|.
TGTGCCAGCAGCCAATGGTCTAGCGGGCCGGTTCCCTACGAGCAGTACTTC
CASSQWSSGPVPYEQYF
>TRBV9|TRBJ2-7|TRBD2|.
TGTGCCAGCAGCCCCTACGGACTAGCAACGAGCTCCTACGAGCAGTACTTC
CASSPYGLATSSYEQYF
>TRBV28|TRBJ2-5|.|.
TGTGCCAGCAGTACGGCACAGGAGACCCAGTACTTC
CASSTAQETQYF
>TRBV5-1|TRBJ1-1|.|.
TGCGCCAGCAGCTTCCAGGGAAACACTGAAGCTTTCTTT
CASSFQGNTEAFF
>TRBV29-1|TRBJ2-5|TRBD2|.
TGCAGCGTTCGGGGGGACGTCTGGGAGACCCAGTACTTC
CSVRGDVWETQYF
>TRBV10-3|TRBJ1-4|.|.
TGTGCCATCAGTGAACAGAATCCTAATGAAAAACTGTTTTTT
CAISEQNPNEKLFF
>TRBV30|TRBJ2-7|.|.
TGTGCCTTCTCGTCCGGGGGGCCCTACGAGCAGTACTTC
CAFSSGGPYEQYF
>TRBV4-1|TRBJ1-2|TRBD1|.
TGCGCCAGCAGCCAAGCCCGCGGACAGGGACCTGGCTACACCTTC
CASSQARGQGPGYTF
>TRBV7-9|TRBJ1-2|.|.
TGTGCCAGCAGCTTAGCACGAGGGGGTTGGAACGGCTACACCTTC
CASSLARGGWNGYTF
>TRBV13|TRBJ1-1|.|.
TGTGCCAGCAGCTCTACCCGGGAGTCGACTGAAGCTTTCTTT
CASSSTRESTEAFF
>TRBV30|TRBJ2-4|.|.
TGTGCCTGGAGTCTTGGGGGAGGTCAAAACATTCAGTACTTC
CAWSLGGGQNIQYF
>TRBV18|TRBJ1-5|.|.
TGTGCCAGCTCACCAGAACGTTTAGGCAATCAGCCCCAGCATTTT
CASSPERLGNQPQHF
>TRBV5-1|TRBJ2-3|TRBD2|.
TGCGCCAGCAGCCCGGCTAGCGGTTTCTCCACAGATACGCAGTATTTT
CASSPASGFSTDTQYF
>TRBV14|TRBJ2-7|.|.
TGTGCCAGCAGCCAAGAATTAGGGTGGGGCCCGTCCGCCCACTACGAGCAGTACTTC
CASSQELGWGPSAHYEQYF
>TRBV7-9|TRBJ2-1|.|.
TGTGCCAGCAGCTTACGTAAAGCCAATGAGCAGTTCTTC
CASSLRKANEQFF
>TRBV5-1|TRBJ2-3|.|few
TGCGCCAGCAGCTTGGAAGGACAGTCAGCCACAGATACGCAGTATTTT
CASSLEGQSATDTQYF
>TRBV18|TRBJ2-1|.|.
TGTGCCAGCTCACCTTTGAGTTCGGCCTACAATGAGCAGTTCTTC
CASSPLSSAYNEQFF
>TRBV19|TRBJ1-2|TRBD1|.
TGTGCCAGTAGTATTACAGGGGATCGGGGCTACACCTTC
CASSITGDRGYTF
>TRBV7-8|TRBJ1-2|TRBD1|.
TGTGCCAGCAGCCCGACAGGGTCGGGGGGCTACACCTTC
CASSPTGSGGYTF
>TRBV11-2|TRBJ2-4|.|.
TGTGCCAGCAGCTTAGCGCCGACTAGAAACATTCAGTACTTC
CASSLAPTRNIQYF